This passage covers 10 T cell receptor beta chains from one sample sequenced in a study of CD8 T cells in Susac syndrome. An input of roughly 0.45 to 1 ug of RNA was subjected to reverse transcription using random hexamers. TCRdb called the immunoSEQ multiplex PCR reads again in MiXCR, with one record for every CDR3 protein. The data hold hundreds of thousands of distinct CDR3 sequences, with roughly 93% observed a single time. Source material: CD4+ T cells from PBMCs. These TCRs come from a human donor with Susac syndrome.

This chain's CDR3 is CATSDSLGQDQETQYF. CDR3 sequence (DNA): TGTGCCACCAGTGACTCTCTTGGACAGGACCAAGAGACCCAGTACTTC. The V gene is TRBV24-1, the J gene TRBJ2-5; 7 nucleotides match TRBD1. V lost 4 bases to trimming and J lost 0 bases; unmatched junction nucleotides: 7. The CDR3 is made up of 16 amino acids. Germline V gene lookup returns CDR1 KGHDR and CDR2 SFDVKD.

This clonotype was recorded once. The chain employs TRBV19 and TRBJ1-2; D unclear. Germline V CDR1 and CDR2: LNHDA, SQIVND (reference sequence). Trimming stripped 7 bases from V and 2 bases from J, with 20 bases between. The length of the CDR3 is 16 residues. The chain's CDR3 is CASTRRDRVNNYGYTF. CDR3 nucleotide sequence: TGTGCCAGTACTCGAAGGGATAGGGTGAACAACTATGGCTACACCTTC.

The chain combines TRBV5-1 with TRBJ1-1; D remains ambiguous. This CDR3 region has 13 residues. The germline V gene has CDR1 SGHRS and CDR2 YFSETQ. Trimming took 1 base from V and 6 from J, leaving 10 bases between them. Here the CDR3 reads CASSLSRVAEAFF. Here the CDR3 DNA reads TGCGCCAGCAGCTTGAGCCGGGTAGCTGAAGCTTTCTTT.

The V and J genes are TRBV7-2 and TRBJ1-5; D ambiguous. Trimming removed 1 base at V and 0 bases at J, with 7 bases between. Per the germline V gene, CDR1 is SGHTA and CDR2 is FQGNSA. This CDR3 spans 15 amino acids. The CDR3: CASSLGSFSNQPQHF. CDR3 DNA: TGTGCCAGCAGCTTAGGGTCTTTTAGCAATCAGCCCCAGCATTTT. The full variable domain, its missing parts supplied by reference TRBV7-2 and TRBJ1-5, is GAGVSQSPSNKVTEKGKDVELRCDPISGHTALYWYRQSLGQGLEFLIYFQGNSAPDKSGLPSDRFSAERTGGSVSTLTIQRTQQEDSAVYLCASSLGSFSNQPQHFGDGTRLSIL.

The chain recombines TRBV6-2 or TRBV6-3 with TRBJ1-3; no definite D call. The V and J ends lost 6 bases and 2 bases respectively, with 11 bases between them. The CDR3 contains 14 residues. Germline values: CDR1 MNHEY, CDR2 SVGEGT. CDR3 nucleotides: TGTGCCAGCAGAAGAGAGGCTACTGGAAACACCATATATTTT. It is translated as CASRREATGNTIYF.

CDR3 protein: CASSQGTGNTEAFF. The DNA of the CDR3 is TGTGCCAGCAGCCAAGGAACAGGGAACACTGAAGCTTTCTTT. The rearrangement joins TRBV3-1 to TRBJ1-1; possibly TRBD1 for D (5 bases). The V gene's germline CDR1 is LGHDT and CDR2 YNNKEL (reference sequence). The V and J ends lost 1 base and 1 base respectively, with 7 bases between them. CDR3 length: 14 amino acids.

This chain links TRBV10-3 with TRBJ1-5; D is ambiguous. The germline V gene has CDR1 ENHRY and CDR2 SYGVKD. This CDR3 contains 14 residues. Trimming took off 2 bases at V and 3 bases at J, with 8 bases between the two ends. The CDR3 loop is CAISEARLNQPQHF. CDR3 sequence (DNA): TGTGCCATCAGTGAGGCACGCCTCAATCAGCCCCAGCATTTT.

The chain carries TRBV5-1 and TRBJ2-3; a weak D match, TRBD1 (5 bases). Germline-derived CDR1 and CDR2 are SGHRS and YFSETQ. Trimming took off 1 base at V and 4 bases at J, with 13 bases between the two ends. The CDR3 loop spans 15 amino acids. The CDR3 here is CASSLQGLAADTQYF. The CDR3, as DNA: TGCGCCAGCAGCTTGCAGGGCCTCGCGGCAGATACGCAGTATTTT.

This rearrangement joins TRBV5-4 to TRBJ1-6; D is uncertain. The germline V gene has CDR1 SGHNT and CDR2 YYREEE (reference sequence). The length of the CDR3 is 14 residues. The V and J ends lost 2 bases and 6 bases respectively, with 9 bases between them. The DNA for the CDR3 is TGTGCCAGCAGCTTTCGGGATCCTAATTCACCCCTCCACTTT. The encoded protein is CASSFRDPNSPLHF. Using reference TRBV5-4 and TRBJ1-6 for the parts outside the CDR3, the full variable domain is ETGVTQSPTHLIKTRGQQVTLRCSSQSGHNTVSWYQQALGQGPQFIFQYYREEENGRGNFPPRFSGLQFPNYSSELNVNALELDDSALYLCASSFRDPNSPLHFGNGTRLTVT.

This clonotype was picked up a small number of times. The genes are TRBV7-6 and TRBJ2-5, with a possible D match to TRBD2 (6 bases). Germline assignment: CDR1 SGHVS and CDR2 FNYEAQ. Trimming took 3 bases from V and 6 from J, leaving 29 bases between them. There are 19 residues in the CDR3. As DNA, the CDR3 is TGTGCCAGCAGCTTCGGCCTCGCGGGGCAGACACGATCAAGAAAGACCCAGTACTTC. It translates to CASSFGLAGQTRSRKTQYF. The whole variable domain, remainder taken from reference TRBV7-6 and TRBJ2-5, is GAGVSQSPRYKVTKRGQDVALRCDPISGHVSLYWYRQALGQGPEFLTYFNYEAQQDKSGLPNDRFSAERPEGSISTLTIQRTEQRDSAMYRCASSFGLAGQTRSRKTQYFGPGTRLLVL.